The clone carrying this TCR beta chain was seen a few times. Its target is unknown. This record belongs to a study of blood T cells in healthy people across ages. Germline loops: CDR1 LGHNA, CDR2 YSLEER. The V segment lost 0 bases and the J segment 0 bases; nucleotides outside the gene matches: 3. This CDR3 has 16 residues. Together with a sample-barcoded 5' primer, a J-beta primer mix was included in a second PCR lasting about 7 to 12 cycles. TCRdb independently ran MiXCR on the 5' RACE reads; one entry per CDR3 protein. Of about 1.4 million distinct CDR3 sequences in the sample, around 55% are singletons; the top ten hold over 5.5%. Study-wide points: CMV status of donors was not determined, possibly confounding expanded clonotype changes.

The clonotype comes from a man aged 18 to 29 in good health. The chain has TRBV4-3 and TRBJ2-7, with 9 bases aligning to TRBD2. The material sequenced was blood. The CDR3 nucleotides read TGCGCCAGCAGCCAAGATCCAGCGGGGGGCTCCTACGAGCAGTACTTC. Protein product: CASSQDPAGGSYEQYF.